A single sample gave rise to the 3 T cell receptor beta chains below, sequenced in a study of T cell responses to AZD1222 COVID-19 vaccine. Produced via immunoSEQ multiplex PCR; TCRdb's table is partial and in-frame only. The sample consists of around 140,000 clones, approximately 83% of them appearing once. Sequencing was performed on peripheral blood, taken on day 0 of AZD1222 vaccination. These receptors all come from an adult in good health.

The chain couples TRBV28 to TRBJ1-5; D is unresolved. This CDR3 contains 15 residues. The V gene's germline CDR1 is MDHEN and CDR2 SYDVKM. The V end was cut by 8 bases, the J end by 0 bases, with 14 bases between. The CDR3 region is CASQPPVNSNQPQHF. The DNA of the CDR3 is TGTGCCAGCCAACCCCCGGTGAATAGCAATCAGCCCCAGCATTTT.

V gene TRBV20-1 combines with J gene TRBJ2-1; 9 positions agree with TRBD2. CDR1 is DFQATT and CDR2 is SNEGSKA in the germline V gene (reference sequence). This CDR3 has 11 amino acids. This CDR3 is CSSGTYNEQFF. The CDR3 DNA follows: TGCTCTAGCGGGACATACAATGAGCAGTTCTTC.

This sequence joins TRBV28 and TRBJ2-7; the match to TRBD1 covers 7 bases. The length of the CDR3 is 12 residues. CDR1 and CDR2 (germline): MDHEN, SYDVKM. Trimming at V came to 10 bases and at J to 3 bases, leaving 6 bases not matched to a gene. The CDR3 reads CATSRDSYEQYF. The CDR3 DNA is TGTGCCACCAGCCGGGACAGCTACGAGCAGTACTTC.